This T cell receptor beta chain is drawn from a study of blood T cell repertoires in COVID-19 (dated by TCRdb to about 2020). Regarding the complete study: The collaborator samples originated in the United States, Italy and Spain and spanned the acute and convalescent phases of COVID-19. HLA class I and class II types, where available, came from metadata supplied by the sample provider rather than from assay-based typing. Samples came from the ongoing ImmuneRACE study (first 160 participants) plus 1,254 subjects from 6 global collaborators. Nearly every sample came with metadata listing a de-identified subject ID, COVID-19 status, age in years and sex. The material from the prospective study consisted of cDNA or gDNA derived from T cells, B-cell-depleted T cells, or PBMCs. The repertoires were released in a freely available public database intended as a resource for research on the immune response to SARS-CoV-2. Deeply sampled blood TCRbeta repertoires from subjects exposed to, actively infected with, or recovered from COVID-19 were included in the dataset. What the authors observed across the whole study: The quantity of clinical and demographic metadata differed by source and by participant and was supplied without curation.

Each collaborating institution followed its own protocols to collect whole blood in K2EDTA tubes. Collaborator samples were shipped for TCRbeta analysis as frozen whole blood, isolated PBMCs, or DNA extracted from either sample type. TCRbeta CDR3 regions were amplified from genomic DNA using the immunoSEQ Assay, a bias-controlled multiplex PCR. The authors' pipeline ran thus. The number of nucleated cells in each sample was estimated by amplification of reference gene primers within the assay. To quantify the absolute abundance of each unique TCRbeta CDR3 rearrangement, sequence reads were collapsed and filtered. For each sample, productive Simpson clonality was calculated as the square root of Simpson's diversity index over productive rearrangements. TCRdb's version of the immuneACCESS table is confined to in-frame rearrangements and falls short of the full clone set. An unresolved V gene accounts for under half of the shortfall where checked; the remainder is of unknown origin. For V, J and clone size, that table is used; D and trimming come from the DNA. This sample lists about 90,000 clones; about 84% were detected once. In total, the top ten clones hold around 25% of the sample.

Trimmed from V: 0 bases; trimmed from J: 0 bases; junction bases lacking a gene match: 7. Measured from the cysteine to the phenylalanine, the CDR3 is 18 residues long. Just the 54-base CDR3 DNA is kept, in frame starting at base 1. CDR1 and CDR2 (LGHNA, YSLEER) derive from the germline V gene. As regards this clone: Which antigen it targets is not known. Per-base quality was not reported, and no clone a single base away is much larger than it.

The TCR originated in a man older than 75 with active or convalescent COVID-19. The rearranged segments are TRBV4-3 and TRBJ1-4; 7 junctional bases match TRBD1. Sequencing was done on a sample of peripheral blood. The CDR3 reads as follows: CASSQDVGTDPTNEKLFF. DNA sequence: TGCGCCAGCAGCCAAGATGTAGGGACAGACCCAACTAATGAAAAACTGTTTTTT.